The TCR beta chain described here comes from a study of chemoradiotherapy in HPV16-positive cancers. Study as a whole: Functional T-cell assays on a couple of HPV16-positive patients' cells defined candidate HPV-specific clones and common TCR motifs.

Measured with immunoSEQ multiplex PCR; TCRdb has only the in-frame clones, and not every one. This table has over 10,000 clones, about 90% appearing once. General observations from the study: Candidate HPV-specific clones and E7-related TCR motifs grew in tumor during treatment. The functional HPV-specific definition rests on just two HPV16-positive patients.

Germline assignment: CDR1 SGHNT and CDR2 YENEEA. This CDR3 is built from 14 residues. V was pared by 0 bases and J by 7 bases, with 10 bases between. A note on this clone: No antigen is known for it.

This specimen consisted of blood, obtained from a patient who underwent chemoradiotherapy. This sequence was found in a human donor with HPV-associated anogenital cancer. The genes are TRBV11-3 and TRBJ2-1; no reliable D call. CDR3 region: CASSLDAATNEQFF. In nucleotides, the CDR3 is TGTGCCAGCAGCTTAGATGCCGCGACTAATGAGCAGTTCTTC.